A single sample gave rise to the 2 T cell receptor beta chains below, sequenced in a study of shared clonotypes between healthy human individuals. Measured with immunoSEQ multiplex PCR; TCRdb has only the in-frame clones, and not every one. The sample consists of about 1.5 million clones, approximately 98% of them appearing once. What was sequenced was naive CD4+ T cells sorted from blood. Subset denoted: CD45RA+ positively selected. These receptors came from a man aged 25 to 40 in good health.

The chain links TRBV19 to TRBJ1-2; possible D gene TRBD1, 5 bases. V was clipped by 4 bases and J by 6 bases, with 15 bases between them. The CDR3 totals 14 residues. Germline values: CDR1 LNHDA, CDR2 SQIVND (reference sequence). The CDR3 DNA reads TGTGCCAGTAGTAGGGCCCTCGGAGGGGATGGCTACACCTTC. It codes for CASSRALGGDGYTF.

The V gene is TRBV5-4, the J gene TRBJ2-3; 10 nucleotides agree with TRBD2. The CDR3 spans 18 residues. With 4 bases clipped from V and 5 bases from J, the junction kept 16 bases outside the gene matches. Germline V gene data show CDR1 as SGHNT and CDR2 as YYREEE (reference sequence). The CDR3 loop is CASSLSSGRRVAGDTQYF. The CDR3 DNA follows: TGTGCCAGCAGCCTATCTAGCGGGAGACGGGTTGCGGGAGATACGCAGTATTTT.